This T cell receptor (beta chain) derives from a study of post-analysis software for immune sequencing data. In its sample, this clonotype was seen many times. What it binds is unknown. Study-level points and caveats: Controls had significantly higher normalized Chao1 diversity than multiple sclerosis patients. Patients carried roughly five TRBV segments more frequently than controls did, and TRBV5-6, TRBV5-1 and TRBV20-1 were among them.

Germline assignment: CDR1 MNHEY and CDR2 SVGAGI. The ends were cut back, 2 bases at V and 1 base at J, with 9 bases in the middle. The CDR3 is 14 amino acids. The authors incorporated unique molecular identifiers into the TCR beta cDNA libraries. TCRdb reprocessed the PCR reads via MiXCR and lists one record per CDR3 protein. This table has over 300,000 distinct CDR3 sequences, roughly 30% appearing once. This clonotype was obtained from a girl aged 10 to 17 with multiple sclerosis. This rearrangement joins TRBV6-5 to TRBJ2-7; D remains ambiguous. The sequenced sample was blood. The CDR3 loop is CASSYRFQSYEQYF. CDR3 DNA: TGTGCCAGCAGTTACAGGTTTCAATCCTACGAGCAGTACTTC.